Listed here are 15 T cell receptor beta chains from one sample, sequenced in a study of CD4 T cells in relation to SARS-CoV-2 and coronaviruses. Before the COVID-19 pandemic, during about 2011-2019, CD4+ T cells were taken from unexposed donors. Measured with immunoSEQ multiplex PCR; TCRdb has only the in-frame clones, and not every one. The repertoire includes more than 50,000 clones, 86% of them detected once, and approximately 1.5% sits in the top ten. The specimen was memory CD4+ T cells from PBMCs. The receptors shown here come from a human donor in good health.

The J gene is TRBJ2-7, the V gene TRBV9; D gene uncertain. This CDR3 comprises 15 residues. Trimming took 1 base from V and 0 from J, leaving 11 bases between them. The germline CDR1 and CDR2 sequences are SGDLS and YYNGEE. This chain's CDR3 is CASSVSALGSYEQYF. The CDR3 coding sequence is TGTGCCAGCAGCGTATCGGCGCTGGGCTCCTACGAGCAGTACTTC.

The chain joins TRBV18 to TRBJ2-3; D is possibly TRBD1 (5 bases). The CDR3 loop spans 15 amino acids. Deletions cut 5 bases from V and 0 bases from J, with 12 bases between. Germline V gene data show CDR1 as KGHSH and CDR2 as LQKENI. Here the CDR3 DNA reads TGTGCCAGCTCATTCGACAGAGCTAGCACAGATACGCAGTATTTT. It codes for CASSFDRASTDTQYF. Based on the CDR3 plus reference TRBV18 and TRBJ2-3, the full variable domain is NAGVMQNPRHLVRRRGQEARLRCSPMKGHSHVYWYRQLPEEGLKFMVYLQKENIIDESGMPKERFSAEFPKEGPSILRIQQVVRGDSAAYFCASSFDRASTDTQYFGPGTRLTVL.

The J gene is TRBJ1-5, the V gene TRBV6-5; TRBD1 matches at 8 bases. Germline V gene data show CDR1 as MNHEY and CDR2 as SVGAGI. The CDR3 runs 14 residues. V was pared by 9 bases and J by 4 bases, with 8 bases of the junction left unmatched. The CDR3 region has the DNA TGTGCCAGTAAAGGGGGACAGGTAAATCAGCCCCAGCATTTT. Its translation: CASKGGQVNQPQHF.

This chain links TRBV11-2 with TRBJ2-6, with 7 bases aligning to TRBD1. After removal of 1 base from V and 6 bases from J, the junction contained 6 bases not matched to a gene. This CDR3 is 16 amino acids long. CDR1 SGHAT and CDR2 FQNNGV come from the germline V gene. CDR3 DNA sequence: TGTGCCAGCAGCTTAGTTGTAGGGGGCTCGGCCAACGTCCTGACTTTC. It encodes CASSLVVGGSANVLTF. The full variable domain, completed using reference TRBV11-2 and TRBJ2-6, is EAGVAQSPRYKIIEKRQSVAFWCNPISGHATLYWYQQILGQGPKLLIQFQNNGVVDDSQLPKDRFSAERLKGVDSTLKIQPAKLEDSAVYLCASSLVVGGSANVLTFGAGSRLTVL.

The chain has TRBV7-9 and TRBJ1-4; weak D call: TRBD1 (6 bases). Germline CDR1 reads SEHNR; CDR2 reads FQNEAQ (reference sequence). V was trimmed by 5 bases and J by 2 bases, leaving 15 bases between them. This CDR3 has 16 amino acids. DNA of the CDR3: TGTGCCAGCAGCCCTAGGGGGGGGCGTACTAATGAAAAACTGTTTTTT. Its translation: CASSPRGGRTNEKLFF.

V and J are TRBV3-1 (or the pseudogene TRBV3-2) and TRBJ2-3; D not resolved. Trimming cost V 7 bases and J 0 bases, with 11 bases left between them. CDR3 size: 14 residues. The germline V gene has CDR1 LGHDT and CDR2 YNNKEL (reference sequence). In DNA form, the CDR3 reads TGTGCCAGCACCTCAGATCTTAGCACAGATACGCAGTATTTT. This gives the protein CASTSDLSTDTQYF.

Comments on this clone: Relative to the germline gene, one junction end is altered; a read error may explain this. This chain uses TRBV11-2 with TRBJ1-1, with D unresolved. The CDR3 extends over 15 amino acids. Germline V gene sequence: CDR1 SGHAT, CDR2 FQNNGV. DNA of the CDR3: TGTGCCAGCAACTTAGTGTCTGGGAGTGGCACTGAAGCTTTCTTT. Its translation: CASNLVSGSGTEAFF.

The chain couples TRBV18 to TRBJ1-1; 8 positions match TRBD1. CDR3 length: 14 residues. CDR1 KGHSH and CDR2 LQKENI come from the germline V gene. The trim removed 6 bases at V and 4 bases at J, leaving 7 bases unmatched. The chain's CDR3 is CASSRQGPRTEAFF. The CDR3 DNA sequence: TGTGCCAGCTCCCGACAGGGGCCTCGCACTGAAGCTTTCTTT.

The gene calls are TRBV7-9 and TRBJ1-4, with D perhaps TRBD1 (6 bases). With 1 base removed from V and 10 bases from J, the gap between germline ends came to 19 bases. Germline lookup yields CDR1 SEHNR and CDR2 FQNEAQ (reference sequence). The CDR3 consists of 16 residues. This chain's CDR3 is CASSLGTASGGGKLFF. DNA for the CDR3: TGTGCCAGCAGCTTAGGTACCGCCTCCGGAGGGGGAAAACTGTTTTTT. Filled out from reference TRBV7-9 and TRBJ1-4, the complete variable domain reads DTGVSQNPRHKITKRGQNVTFRCDPISEHNRLYWYRQTLGQGPEFLTYFQNEAQLEKSRLLSDRFSAERPKGSFSTLEIQRTEQGDSAMYLCASSLGTASGGGKLFFGSGTQLSVL.

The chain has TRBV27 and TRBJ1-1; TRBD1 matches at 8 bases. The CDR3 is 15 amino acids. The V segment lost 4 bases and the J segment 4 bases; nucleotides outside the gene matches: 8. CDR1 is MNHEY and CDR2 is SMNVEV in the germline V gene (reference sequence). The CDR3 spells CASSSGQGFSTEAFF. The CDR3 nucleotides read TGTGCCAGCAGTTCCGGACAGGGTTTCAGCACTGAAGCTTTCTTT.

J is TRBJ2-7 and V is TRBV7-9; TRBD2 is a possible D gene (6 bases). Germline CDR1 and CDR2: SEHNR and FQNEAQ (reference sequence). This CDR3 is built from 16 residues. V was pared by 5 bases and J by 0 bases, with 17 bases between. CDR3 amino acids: CASSGTGGMISYEQYF. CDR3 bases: TGTGCCAGCAGCGGAACGGGCGGGATGATCTCCTACGAGCAGTACTTC.

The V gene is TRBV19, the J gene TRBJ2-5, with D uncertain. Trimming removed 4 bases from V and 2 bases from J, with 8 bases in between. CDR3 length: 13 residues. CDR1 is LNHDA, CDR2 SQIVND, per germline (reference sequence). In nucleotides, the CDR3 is TGTGCCAGTAGTAATGGCAGGCAAGAGACCCAGTACTTC. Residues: CASSNGRQETQYF.

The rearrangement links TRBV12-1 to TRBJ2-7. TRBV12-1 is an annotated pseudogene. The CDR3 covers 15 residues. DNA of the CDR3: TGTGCCAGCAGCCTTGGATGGTTAAGGGATTTCGAGCAGTACTTC. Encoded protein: CASSLGWLRDFEQYF.

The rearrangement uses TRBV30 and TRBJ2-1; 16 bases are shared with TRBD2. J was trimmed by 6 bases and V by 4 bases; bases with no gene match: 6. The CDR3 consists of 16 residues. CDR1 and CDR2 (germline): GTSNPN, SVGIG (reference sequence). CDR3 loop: CAWNTGTSGRGNEQFF. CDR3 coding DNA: TGTGCCTGGAACACGGGGACTAGCGGGAGGGGCAATGAGCAGTTCTTC. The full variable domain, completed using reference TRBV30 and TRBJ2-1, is SQTIHQWPATLVQPVGSPLSLECTVEGTSNPNLYWYRQAAGRGLQLLFYSVGIGQISSEVPQNLSASRPQDRQFILSSKKLLLSDSGFYLCAWNTGTSGRGNEQFFGPGTRLTVL.

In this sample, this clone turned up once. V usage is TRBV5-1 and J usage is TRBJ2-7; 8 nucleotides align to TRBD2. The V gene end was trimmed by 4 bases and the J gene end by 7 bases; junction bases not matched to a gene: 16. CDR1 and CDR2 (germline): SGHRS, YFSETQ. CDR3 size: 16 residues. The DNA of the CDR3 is TGCGCCAGCAGCCGGGAGGGTACGGGAGGGCCTCGGGAGCAGTACTTC. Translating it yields CASSREGTGGPREQYF.